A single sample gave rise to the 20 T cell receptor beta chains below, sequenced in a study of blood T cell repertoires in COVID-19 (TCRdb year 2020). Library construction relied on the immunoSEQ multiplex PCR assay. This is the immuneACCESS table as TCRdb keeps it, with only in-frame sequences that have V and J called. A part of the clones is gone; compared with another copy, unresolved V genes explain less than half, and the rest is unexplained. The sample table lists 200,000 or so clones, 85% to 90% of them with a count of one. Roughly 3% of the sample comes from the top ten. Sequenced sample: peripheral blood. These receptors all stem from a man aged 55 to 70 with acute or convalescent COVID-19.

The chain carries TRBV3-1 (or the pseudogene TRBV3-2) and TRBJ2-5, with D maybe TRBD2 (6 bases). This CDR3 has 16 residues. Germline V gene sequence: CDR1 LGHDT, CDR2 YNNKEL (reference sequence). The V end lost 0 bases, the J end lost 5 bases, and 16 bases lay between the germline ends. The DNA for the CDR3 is TGTGCCAGCAGCCAAGATGGGGGGACCCCAGGGGAGACCCAGTACTTC. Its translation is CASSQDGGTPGETQYF.

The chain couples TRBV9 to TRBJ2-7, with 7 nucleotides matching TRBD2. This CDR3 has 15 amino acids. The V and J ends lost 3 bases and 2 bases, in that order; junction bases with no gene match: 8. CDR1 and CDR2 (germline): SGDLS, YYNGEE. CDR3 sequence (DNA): TGTGCCAGCAGCGCGAGAGCGGGGCCCACCTACGAGCAGTACTTC. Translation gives CASSARAGPTYEQYF.

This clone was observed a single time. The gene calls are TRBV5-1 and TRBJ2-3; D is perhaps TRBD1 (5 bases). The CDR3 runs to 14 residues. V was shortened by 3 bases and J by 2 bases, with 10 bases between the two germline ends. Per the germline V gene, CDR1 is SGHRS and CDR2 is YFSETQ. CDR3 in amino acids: CASSSQTVTDTQYF. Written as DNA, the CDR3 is TGCGCCAGCAGCTCCCAGACAGTCACAGATACGCAGTATTTT.

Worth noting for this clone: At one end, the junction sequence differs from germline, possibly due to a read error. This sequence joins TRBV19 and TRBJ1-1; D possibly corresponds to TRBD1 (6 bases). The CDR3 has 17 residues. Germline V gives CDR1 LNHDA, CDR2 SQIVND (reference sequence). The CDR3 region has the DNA TGTGCCAGTATTATAAACGGGGGGGCGCGGGCGGGCACTGAAGCTTTCTTT. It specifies CASIINGGARAGTEAFF.

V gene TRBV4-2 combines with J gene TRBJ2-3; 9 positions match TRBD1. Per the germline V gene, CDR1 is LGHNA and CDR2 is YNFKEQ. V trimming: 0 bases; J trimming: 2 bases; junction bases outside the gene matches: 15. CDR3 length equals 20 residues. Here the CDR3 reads CASSQDLSLGRDRATDTQYF. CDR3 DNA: TGTGCCAGCAGCCAAGATCTGTCCCTGGGAAGGGACAGGGCCACAGATACGCAGTATTTT.

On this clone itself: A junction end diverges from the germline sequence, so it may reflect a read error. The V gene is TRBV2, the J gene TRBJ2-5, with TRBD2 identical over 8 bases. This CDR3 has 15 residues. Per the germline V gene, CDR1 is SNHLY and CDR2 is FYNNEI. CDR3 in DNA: TGTGCCAGCAGTCAAGCGGGGGCCCCACAAGAGACCCAGTACTTC. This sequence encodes CASSQAGAPQETQYF.

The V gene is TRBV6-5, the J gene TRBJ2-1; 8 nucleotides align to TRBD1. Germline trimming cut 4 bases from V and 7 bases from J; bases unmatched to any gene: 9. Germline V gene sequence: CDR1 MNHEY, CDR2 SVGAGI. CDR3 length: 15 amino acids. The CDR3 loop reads CASSFHRQGLNEQFF. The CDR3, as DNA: TGTGCCAGCAGTTTTCACCGACAGGGGCTGAATGAGCAGTTCTTC.

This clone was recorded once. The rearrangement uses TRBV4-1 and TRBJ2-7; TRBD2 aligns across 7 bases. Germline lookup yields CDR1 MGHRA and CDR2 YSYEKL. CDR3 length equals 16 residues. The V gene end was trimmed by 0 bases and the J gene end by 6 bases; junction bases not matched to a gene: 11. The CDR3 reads CASSQDPMTSLSEQYF. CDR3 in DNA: TGCGCCAGCAGCCAAGATCCAATGACTAGCTTGAGCGAGCAGTACTTC.

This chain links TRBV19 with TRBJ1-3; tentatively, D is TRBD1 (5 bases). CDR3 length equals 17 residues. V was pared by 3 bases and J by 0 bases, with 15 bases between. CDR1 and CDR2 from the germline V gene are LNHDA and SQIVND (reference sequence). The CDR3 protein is CASSMPRALVSGNTIYF. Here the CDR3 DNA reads TGTGCCAGTAGTATGCCCAGGGCCCTCGTCTCTGGAAACACCATATATTTT.

CDR3 sequence (DNA): TGTGCCAGCAGCCTACCTACTTACGAGCAGTACTTC. This gives the protein CASSLPTYEQYF. This sequence joins TRBV6-6 and TRBJ2-7; no clear D. The germline V gene encodes CDR1 MNHNY and CDR2 SVGAGI (reference sequence). V was clipped by 6 bases and J by 4 bases, with 10 bases between them. This CDR3 spans 12 amino acids.

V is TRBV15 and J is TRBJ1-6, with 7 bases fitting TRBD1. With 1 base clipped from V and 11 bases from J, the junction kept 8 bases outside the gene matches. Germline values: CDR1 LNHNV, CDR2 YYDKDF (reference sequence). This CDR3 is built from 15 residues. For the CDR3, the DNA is TGTGCCACCAGCAGAGGACAGGGTTGGGAGGCACCCCTCCACTTT. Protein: CATSRGQGWEAPLHF. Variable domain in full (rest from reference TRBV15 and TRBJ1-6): DAMVIQNPRYQVTQFGKPVTLSCSQTLNHNVMYWYQQKSSQAPKLLFHYYDKDFNNEADTPDNFQSRRPNTSFCFLDIRSPGLGDTAMYLCATSRGQGWEAPLHFGNGTRLTVT.

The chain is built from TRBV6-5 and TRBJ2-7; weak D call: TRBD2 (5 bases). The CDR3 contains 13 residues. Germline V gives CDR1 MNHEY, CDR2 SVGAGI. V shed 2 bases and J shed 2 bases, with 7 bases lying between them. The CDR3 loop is CASSYPGTYEQYF. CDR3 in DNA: TGTGCCAGCAGTTACCCCGGGACCTACGAGCAGTACTTC.

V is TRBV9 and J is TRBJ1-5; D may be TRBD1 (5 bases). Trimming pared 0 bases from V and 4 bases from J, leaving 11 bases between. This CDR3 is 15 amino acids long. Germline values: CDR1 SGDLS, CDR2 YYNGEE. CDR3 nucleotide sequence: TGTGCCAGCAGCGTAGGGGAGGGGAGGAATCAGCCCCAGCATTTT. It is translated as CASSVGEGRNQPQHF.

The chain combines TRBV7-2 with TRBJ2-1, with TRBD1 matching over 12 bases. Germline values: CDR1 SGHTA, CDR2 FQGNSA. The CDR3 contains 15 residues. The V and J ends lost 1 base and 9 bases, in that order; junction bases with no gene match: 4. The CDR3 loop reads CASSLVGQGAAEQFF. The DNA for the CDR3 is TGTGCCAGCAGCTTAGTGGGACAGGGGGCGGCTGAGCAGTTCTTC.

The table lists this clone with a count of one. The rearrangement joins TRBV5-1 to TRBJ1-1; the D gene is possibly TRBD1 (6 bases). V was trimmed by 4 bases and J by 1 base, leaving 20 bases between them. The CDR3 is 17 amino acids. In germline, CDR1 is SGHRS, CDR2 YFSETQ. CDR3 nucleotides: TGCGCCAGCAGCCGGGGGGCGGGTACCCAGCAGAACACTGAAGCTTTCTTT. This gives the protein CASSRGAGTQQNTEAFF.

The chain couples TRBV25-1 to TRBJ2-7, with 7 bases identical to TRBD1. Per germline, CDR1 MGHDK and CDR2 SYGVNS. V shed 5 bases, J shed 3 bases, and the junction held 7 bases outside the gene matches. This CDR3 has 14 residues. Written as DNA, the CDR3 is TGTGCCAGCAGTCCTTTGGGACAGAGCTACGAGCAGTACTTC. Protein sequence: CASSPLGQSYEQYF.

CDR3 DNA: TGTGCCAGCAGTTTAACGGGGGAGGAGACCCAGTACTTC. It yields the protein CASSLTGEETQYF. The chain recombines TRBV28 with TRBJ2-5, with a tentative D call TRBD2 (6 bases). Per the germline V gene, CDR1 is MDHEN and CDR2 is SYDVKM. Trimming removed 2 bases from V and 5 bases from J, with 9 bases in between. The CDR3 consists of 13 residues. Drawing the rest from reference TRBV28 and TRBJ2-5, the complete variable domain is DVKVTQSSRYLVKRTGEKVFLECVQDMDHENMFWYRQDPGLGLRLIYFSYDVKMKEKGDIPEGYSVSREKKERFSLILESASTNQTSMYLCASSLTGEETQYFGPGTRLLVL.

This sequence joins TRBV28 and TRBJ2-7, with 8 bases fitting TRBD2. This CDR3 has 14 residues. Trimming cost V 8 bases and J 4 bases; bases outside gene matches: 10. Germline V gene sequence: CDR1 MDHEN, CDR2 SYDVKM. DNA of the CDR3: TGTGCCAGCGTCGCAGCGGGAGAGAATTACGAGCAGTACTTC. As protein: CASVAAGENYEQYF.

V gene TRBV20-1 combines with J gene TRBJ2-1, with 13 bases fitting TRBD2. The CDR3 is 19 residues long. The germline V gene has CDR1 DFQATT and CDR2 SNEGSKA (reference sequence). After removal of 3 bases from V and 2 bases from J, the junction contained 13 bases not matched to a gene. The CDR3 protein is CSASAYGTSGVQTYNEQFF. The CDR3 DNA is TGCAGTGCTAGTGCATATGGGACTAGCGGGGTCCAGACCTACAATGAGCAGTTCTTC.

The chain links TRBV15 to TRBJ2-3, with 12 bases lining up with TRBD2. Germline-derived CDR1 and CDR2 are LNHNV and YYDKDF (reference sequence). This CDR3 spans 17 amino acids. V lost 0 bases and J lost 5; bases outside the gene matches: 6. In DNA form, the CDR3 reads TGTGCCACCAGCAGAGATAGCGAACTAGCGGGGGGAGATACGCAGTATTTT. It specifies CATSRDSELAGGDTQYF.